These T cell receptor beta chains were read from a single sample in a study of T cell changes during pregnancy in multiple sclerosis. TCRdb's copy holds only in-frame clones and misses some; the assay was immunoSEQ multiplex PCR. The sample yields 45,000 to 50,000 clones, approximately 92% seen once. The specimen was peripheral blood, collected in the third trimester of pregnancy. The receptors derive from a female donor with multiple sclerosis, enrolled in a pregnancy study. The CDR3 runs from the conserved cysteine through the conserved F or W.

j_gene | v_gene | CDR3aa
TRBJ1-2 | TRBV25-1 | CASRATGGYGYTF
TRBJ2-7 | TRBV19 | CASSPRGRLSEQYF
TRBJ2-2 | TRBV19 | CASSKTGSNTGELFF
TRBJ1-3 | TRBV5-1 | CASSLTGGDSGNTIYF
TRBJ2-4 | TRBV4-3 | CASSPSSTRVKNIQYF
TRBJ2-5 | TRBV15 | CATSRDIAQETQYF
TRBJ2-5 | TRBV29-1 | CSVEESGGGLWKETQYF
TRBJ1-2 | TRBV5-4 | CASSSGGYGYTF
TRBJ1-1 | TRBV11-2 | CASSLDWRQRTEAFF
TRBJ1-1 | TRBV4-3 | CASSQDRARGLNTEAFF
TRBJ1-1 | TRBV9 | CASSVTGNTEAFF
TRBJ1-1 | TRBV5-1 | CASSLEAQGLRNTEAFF
TRBJ2-7 | TRBV29-1 | CSAMTGVNEQYF
TRBJ2-3 | TRBV7-2 | CASSIRLAGTKDTQYF
TRBJ1-2 | TRBV5-1 | CASSGGGNGYTF
TRBJ2-7 | TRBV29-1 | CSVVLPGGRSEQYF
TRBJ2-2 | TRBV7-3 | CASSLKSEGTGELFF
TRBJ1-1 | TRBV6-1 | CASRDRSNTEAFF
TRBJ1-5 | TRBV4-3 | CASSHTLQDQPQHF
TRBJ2-3 | TRBV29-1 | CSTTGRPGVFPSTDTQYF
TRBJ2-2 | TRBV5-1 | CASSQLAGEAGELFF
TRBJ1-5 | TRBV12-5 | CASGLSGPIRGGQPQHF
TRBJ1-5 | TRBV5-5 | CASSLGSSNQPQHF
TRBJ2-7 | TRBV5-6 | CASSPRTGALRSYEQYF
TRBJ2-1 | TRBV7-6 | CASSLGTGNEQFF
TRBJ1-4 | TRBV19 | CASSMSGRLNEKLFF
TRBJ2-7 | TRBV27 | CASRKRSERRIDEQYF
TRBJ1-1 | TRBV5-8 | CASSLAGAGEAFF
TRBJ2-1 | TRBV7-9 | CASSLGLAGVDEQFF
TRBJ2-7 | TRBV29-1 | CSAETGSPYEQYF
TRBJ1-1 | TRBV7-3 | CASSSTGNTEAFF
TRBJ2-2 | TRBV23-1 | CASSPPRPLAGGGTGELFF
TRBJ2-1 | TRBV2 | CAISPASVNEQFF
TRBJ1-1 | TRBV28 | CASSKDRGEVDTEAFF
TRBJ1-1 | TRBV27 | CASSPQGWGEAFF
TRBJ1-2 | TRBV15 | CATSRGGFYGYTF
TRBJ2-1 | TRBV30 | CAWSPRTDYNEQFF
TRBJ2-3 | TRBV2 | CASSEAPSRRYF
TRBJ2-3 | TRBV6-5 | CASSYLSGRVTDTQYF
TRBJ2-1 | TRBV11-2 | CASSRPGTPRNEQFF
TRBJ2-7 | TRBV5-5 | CASSGWDRSSYEQYF
TRBJ2-5 | TRBV7-2 | CASSSGLAGGQETQYF
TRBJ2-7 | TRBV6-6 | CASSYQLAGVYEQYF
TRBJ2-1 | TRBV27 | CASSPGLAGDEQFF
TRBJ2-3 | TRBV11-2 | CASSLGYASTDTQYF
TRBJ2-1 | TRBV7-3 | CASSLSIMNEQFF
TRBJ2-1 | TRBV19 | CASSIYGTEQFF
TRBJ2-2 | TRBV4-1 | CASSQDLLAGTNTGELFF
TRBJ2-1 | TRBV7-9 | CASSLLKRREGLSYNEQFF
TRBJ2-1 | TRBV11-3 | CASSLDQREGYNEQFF
TRBJ2-4 | TRBV13 | CASSPKTAKNIQYF
TRBJ1-5 | TRBV7-2 | CASSPTGGNQPQHF